This TCR beta chain was recorded in a study of blood T cell repertoires in COVID-19. Overall study: Specimens from acute and convalescent COVID-19 originated in the United States, Italy and Spain. Nucleic acid was either cDNA or gDNA, and it came from T cells, B-cell-depleted T cells, or PBMCs.

The CDR3 loop spans 17 amino acids. CDR1 LNHDA and CDR2 SQIVND come from the germline V gene (reference sequence). Losses at the gene ends were 7 bases for V and 5 bases for J; bases not matched to a gene: 18. Original processing notes: Researchers report that nucleated cell counts were estimated from reference gene primer amplification. Sequenced by immunoSEQ multiplex PCR; TCRdb stores in-frame clones only, minus some. V and J calls and clone size are those listed in that table; D and trimming were worked out from the DNA. The sample consists of roughly 150,000 clones, 75% to 85% of them appearing once.

The TCR sequence derives from a woman in her forties or fifties in a cohort sampled during active or convalescent COVID-19. The chain carries TRBV19 and TRBJ1-1, with 8 bases fitting TRBD1. Input material: peripheral blood. In DNA, the CDR3 is TGTGCCAGTACCATACAAGGGGGGACAGGCTATATTACTGAAGCTTTCTTT. The encoded protein is CASTIQGGTGYITEAFF.